Below, 27 T cell receptor beta chains from the same sample are listed, as sequenced in a study of T cell responses to AZD1222 COVID-19 vaccine (dated by TCRdb to the early 2020s). Taken with the paper, the label for time point translates to: baseline before first vaccination. To prepare the library, the immunoSEQ multiplex PCR assay was applied. Not all clones reach the TCRdb copy of this immuneACCESS table, which keeps in-frame sequences only. Checked studies attribute under half of the gap to unresolved V genes and leave the rest unexplained. This sample holds 90,000 to 130,000 clones; 88% were observed only once. The ten largest clonotypes hold around 1.6% of the sample. This specimen consisted of peripheral blood, obtained on day 0 of AZD1222 vaccination. The receptors were sampled from an adult in good health.

This chain links TRBV10-2 with TRBJ2-2; TRBD2 matches at 9 bases. V shed 5 bases, J shed 5 bases, and the junction held 6 bases outside the gene matches. The CDR3 contains 15 residues. Per the germline V gene, CDR1 is WSHSY and CDR2 is SAAADI. The CDR3 here is CASSMTSGETGELFF. The CDR3 nucleotides read TGCGCCAGCAGTATGACTAGCGGAGAAACCGGGGAGCTGTTTTTT.

The rearrangement uses TRBV7-9 and TRBJ2-7; 10 bases map to TRBD1. The length of the CDR3 is 17 residues. Germline V gene sequence: CDR1 SEHNR, CDR2 FQNEAQ (reference sequence). The ends lost 1 base at V and 4 bases at J; junction bases unmatched: 10. In DNA form, the CDR3 reads TGTGCCAGCAGCTTAGGGAACTTGGAGGACAGGGGGTACGAGCAGTACTTC. Protein product: CASSLGNLEDRGYEQYF.

Only a few counts were recorded for this clone. The V and J genes are TRBV3-1 (or the pseudogene TRBV3-2) and TRBJ1-2; D perhaps matches TRBD1 (6 bases). The CDR3 length is 15 residues. Germline V gene sequence: CDR1 LGHDT, CDR2 YNNKEL (reference sequence). V lost 2 bases and J lost 8, with 18 bases in between. The CDR3 is CASSQNPGQLEGYTF. DNA for the CDR3: TGTGCCAGCAGCCAAAACCCGGGACAACTAGAGGGCTACACCTTC.

The V and J genes are TRBV7-9 and TRBJ1-2, with 8 nucleotides matching TRBD1. The CDR3 has 16 amino acids. Germline V gives CDR1 SEHNR, CDR2 FQNEAQ (reference sequence). J gave up 4 bases and V 3 bases, and 10 bases lay outside the gene matches. The DNA of the CDR3 is TGTGCCAGCAGCTTGTCCCCTGGACAGGGCCTCTATGGCTACACCTTC. Its protein is CASSLSPGQGLYGYTF.

This sequence joins TRBV5-1 and TRBJ1-2; D gene unclear. CDR3 size: 15 residues. Germline V gene data show CDR1 as SGHRS and CDR2 as YFSETQ. V was cut by 4 bases and J by 0 bases, with 13 bases left in between. This CDR3 is CASSVDNLANYGYTF. The CDR3 DNA follows: TGCGCCAGCAGCGTCGACAACTTAGCTAACTATGGCTACACCTTC.

The chain links TRBV16 to TRBJ1-1; TRBD1 agrees at 7 bases. The CDR3 covers 14 residues. The germline V gene has CDR1 KGHSY and CDR2 FQNENV. Losses at the gene ends were 4 bases for V and 1 base for J; bases not matched to a gene: 3. CDR3 bases: TGTGCCAGCAGCCCGACAGGGCAGAACACTGAAGCTTTCTTT. It yields the protein CASSPTGQNTEAFF.

V gene TRBV12-2 combines with J gene TRBJ1-5. TRBV12-2 is a listed pseudogene. This CDR3 region has 13 residues. CDR3 coding DNA: TGTGCAAGTCGCTTAGTTTCGGGTCAGCCCCAGCATTTT. Protein product: CASRLVSGQPQHF.

This chain joins TRBV2 and TRBJ2-7; 7 bases match TRBD2. V shed 11 bases and J 0 bases; nucleotides not matched to a gene: 10. The CDR3 has 14 amino acids. Germline CDR1 and CDR2: SNHLY and FYNNEI. CDR3 region: CAALGGTISYEQYF. Written as DNA, the CDR3 is TGTGCCGCCTTGGGGGGGACTATCTCCTACGAGCAGTACTTC.

The chain employs TRBV7-9 and TRBJ1-1; weak D call: TRBD1 (5 bases). V lost 4 bases to trimming and J lost 1 base, with 10 bases between them. CDR1 SEHNR and CDR2 FQNEAQ come from the germline V gene (reference sequence). The CDR3 has 14 residues. CDR3 amino acids: CASSSGLQNTEAFF. The CDR3 DNA reads TGTGCCAGCAGCTCGGGACTCCAGAACACTGAAGCTTTCTTT.

The J gene is TRBJ2-1, the V gene TRBV11-2; tentatively, D is TRBD2 (5 bases). Germline V lookup: CDR1 SGHAT, CDR2 FQNNGV. The CDR3 consists of 16 residues. V lost 10 bases to trimming and J lost 1 base, with 20 bases between them. The CDR3 loop is CATRGGPVLSYNEQFF. DNA for the CDR3: TGTGCCACTCGAGGCGGGCCCGTATTGTCCTACAATGAGCAGTTCTTC.

V usage is TRBV3-1 (or the pseudogene TRBV3-2) and J usage is TRBJ2-7; TRBD2 matches at 7 bases. Per the germline V gene, CDR1 is LGHDT and CDR2 is YNNKEL (reference sequence). V lost 0 bases and J lost 7; bases outside the gene matches: 0. There are 12 residues in the CDR3. Here the CDR3 reads CASSQEAGEQYF. The CDR3 bases are TGTGCCAGCAGCCAAGAAGCGGGAGAGCAGTACTTC.

This rearrangement joins TRBV12-3 or TRBV12-4 to TRBJ2-1; 7 positions agree with TRBD2. V trimming: 6 bases; J trimming: 9 bases; junction bases outside the gene matches: 5. The CDR3 runs 12 residues. The DNA for the CDR3 is TGTGCCAGCAGCCAACGACTAGCTGAGCAGTTCTTC. Residues: CASSQRLAEQFF.

This chain links TRBV20-1 with TRBJ1-2; D not certain. Trimming cost V 4 bases and J 12 bases, with 15 bases left between them. Per the germline V gene, CDR1 is DFQATT and CDR2 is SNEGSKA (reference sequence). The CDR3 is made up of 11 amino acids. CDR3 DNA: TGCAGTGCTATGCCGACACCTGCCGACACCTTC. The encoded protein is CSAMPTPADTF.

The V gene is TRBV15, the J gene TRBJ1-4; 7 nucleotides line up with TRBD1. Trimming cost V 2 bases and J 4 bases; bases outside gene matches: 4. The CDR3 sequence is 15 residues long. In germline, CDR1 is LNHNV, CDR2 YYDKDF (reference sequence). The chain's CDR3 is CATSRLGQFNEKLFF. The CDR3 nucleotides read TGTGCCACCAGCAGACTGGGACAGTTTAATGAAAAACTGTTTTTT.

This sequence joins TRBV7-2 and TRBJ2-7, with TRBD1 matching 8 bases. CDR3 length: 16 amino acids. The J segment lost 2 bases and the V segment lost 4 bases, leaving 10 bases of the junction unmatched. Germline V CDR1 and CDR2: SGHTA, FQGNSA. In DNA form, the CDR3 reads TGTGCCAGCAGCTCCAAACCGGGACAGGTAGCCTACGAGCAGTACTTC. Its protein product is CASSSKPGQVAYEQYF.

J is TRBJ1-2 and V is TRBV5-5; the match to TRBD1 covers 7 bases. The CDR3 is 14 amino acids. Trimming removed 4 bases from V and 6 bases from J; junction bases left unmatched: 9. The V gene's germline CDR1 is SGHKS and CDR2 YYEKEE (reference sequence). The CDR3 nucleotides are TGTGCCAGCAGCGGAAACAGGGGTGATAATGGCTACACCTTC. Its protein product is CASSGNRGDNGYTF.

The chain combines TRBV10-2 with TRBJ1-2, with D perhaps matching TRBD1 (6 bases). The V end was cut by 4 bases, the J end by 8 bases, with 17 bases between. The germline gives CDR1 WSHSY, CDR2 SAAADI. The CDR3 consists of 14 residues. The CDR3 bases are TGCGCCAGCAGTGTCAGGGGCCTGCTTCGGGGCTACACCTTC. It encodes CASSVRGLLRGYTF.

The CDR3 coding sequence is TGCAGCGTTGAAACAGGGGACAATCAGCCCCAGCATTTT. Translating it yields CSVETGDNQPQHF. The V and J genes are TRBV29-1 and TRBJ1-5; 7 nucleotides match TRBD1. CDR1 SQVTM and CDR2 ANQGSEA come from the germline V gene. CDR3 size: 13 residues. The V gene end was trimmed by 2 bases and the J gene end by 3 bases; junction bases not matched to a gene: 1.

The V call is TRBV6-1, the J call TRBJ2-7; 13 nucleotides match TRBD2. This CDR3 has 17 residues. Germline V lookup: CDR1 MNHNS, CDR2 SASEGT. The junction had 11 bases not matched to a gene; V was cut back by 6 bases and J by 3 bases. CDR3 in amino acids: CASRELAGGTQNYEQYF. CDR3 nucleotide sequence: TGTGCCAGCAGAGAACTAGCGGGAGGGACTCAGAACTACGAGCAGTACTTC.

The genes are TRBV30 and TRBJ1-1, with D possibly being TRBD1 (5 bases). This CDR3 spans 13 amino acids. Germline lookup yields CDR1 GTSNPN and CDR2 SVGIG (reference sequence). With 1 base removed from V and 0 bases from J, the gap between germline ends came to 6 bases. The CDR3 loop reads CAWSATVNTEAFF. The CDR3 coding sequence is TGTGCCTGGAGTGCGACAGTGAACACTGAAGCTTTCTTT.

V is TRBV11-2 and J is TRBJ1-2; D is unclear. The CDR3 contains 15 residues. Germline V gives CDR1 SGHAT, CDR2 FQNNGV. Deletions cut 4 bases from V and 8 bases from J, with 20 bases between. CDR3 sequence: CASSSREAFAEGYTF. CDR3 bases: TGTGCCAGCAGCTCCAGAGAGGCGTTCGCGGAGGGCTACACCTTC.

The chain links TRBV3-1 (or the pseudogene TRBV3-2) to TRBJ1-2, with 8 positions matching TRBD1. This CDR3 spans 18 amino acids. The V gene end was trimmed by 1 base and the J gene end by 2 bases; junction bases not matched to a gene: 12. Per the germline V gene, CDR1 is LGHDT and CDR2 is YNNKEL (reference sequence). CDR3 sequence: CASSQGYWGQAVNYGYTF. The CDR3 bases are TGTGCCAGCAGCCAAGGGTATTGGGGACAGGCGGTGAACTATGGCTACACCTTC.

The chain recombines TRBV30 with TRBJ2-1; 7 positions match TRBD2. The CDR3 is 15 residues long. With 0 bases clipped from V and 7 bases from J, the junction kept 9 bases outside the gene matches. Per germline, CDR1 GTSNPN and CDR2 SVGIG (reference sequence). The CDR3 protein is CAWSVLSSGANEQFF. As DNA, the CDR3 is TGTGCCTGGAGTGTACTGTCTAGCGGCGCTAATGAGCAGTTCTTC.

V gene TRBV7-9 combines with J gene TRBJ2-1; D call uncertain. The germline CDR1 and CDR2 sequences are SEHNR and FQNEAQ (reference sequence). V lost 2 bases and J lost 7, with 15 bases in between. CDR3 length: 15 amino acids. The CDR3 protein is CASSLFLGRANEQFF. In DNA form, the CDR3 reads TGTGCCAGCAGCTTATTCCTCGGCCGAGCAAATGAGCAGTTCTTC.

The chain has TRBV4-2 and TRBJ1-2, with D unresolved. Germline V gene data show CDR1 as LGHNA and CDR2 as YNFKEQ. V lost 1 base to trimming and J lost 8 bases, with 11 bases between them. This CDR3 spans 13 amino acids. CDR3: CASSQVPVLGYTF. CDR3 sequence (DNA): TGTGCCAGCAGCCAAGTCCCAGTACTGGGCTACACCTTC.

V is TRBV6-2 or TRBV6-3 and J is TRBJ2-1; the match to TRBD2 covers 10 bases. Germline lookup yields CDR1 MNHEY and CDR2 SVGEGT. The CDR3 contains 17 residues. Germline trimming cut 3 bases from V and 1 base from J; bases unmatched to any gene: 6. The DNA for the CDR3 is TGTGCCAGCAGTTATCTAGCGGGAGTCGGGTCCTACAATGAGCAGTTCTTC. Protein sequence: CASSYLAGVGSYNEQFF.

CDR3 sequence: CASSQSGGSYEQYF. The CDR3 DNA reads as TGTGCCAGCAGTCAGAGCGGTGGCTCCTACGAGCAGTACTTC. The rearrangement uses TRBV6-5 and TRBJ2-7; a possible D gene is TRBD2 (5 bases). This CDR3 has 14 amino acids. Germline loops: CDR1 MNHEY, CDR2 SVGAGI. Trimming removed 5 bases from V and 0 bases from J, with 11 bases in between.